This T cell receptor beta chain was captured in a study of OX40 agonist ivuxolimab in advanced cancers. At the level of the study: Every patient in dose escalation had hepatocellular carcinoma, melanoma, renal cell or head and neck cancer.

Using immunoSEQ multiplex PCR, the repertoire was profiled, and TCRdb retains in-frame clones only, with some absent. The sample holds just over 40,000 clones, around 87% seen once. Whole-study findings and limits: Not determined was the antigen specificity of the expanded peripheral T cells.

The CDR3 length is 15 residues. The ends were cut back, 2 bases at V and 4 bases at J, with 9 bases in the middle. The V gene's germline CDR1 is MNHEY and CDR2 SVGAGI. In the case of this clone: Antigen: not known.

Autoimmune disease history or systemic immunosuppression disqualified patients. Sampling of blood occurred at baseline, cycle 4 day 1, and cycle 7 day 1. Sample: CD4+ or CD8+ T cells sorted from blood, taken in a trial of the OX40 agonist ivuxolimab. J is TRBJ2-6 and V is TRBV6-5; unclear D gene. This clonotype was sampled from an adult with an advanced solid tumor such as melanoma, head and neck, liver or kidney cancer. CDR3 region: CASSYARSGANVLTF. The CDR3 coding sequence is TGTGCCAGCAGTTACGCGAGGTCCGGGGCCAACGTCCTGACTTTC.